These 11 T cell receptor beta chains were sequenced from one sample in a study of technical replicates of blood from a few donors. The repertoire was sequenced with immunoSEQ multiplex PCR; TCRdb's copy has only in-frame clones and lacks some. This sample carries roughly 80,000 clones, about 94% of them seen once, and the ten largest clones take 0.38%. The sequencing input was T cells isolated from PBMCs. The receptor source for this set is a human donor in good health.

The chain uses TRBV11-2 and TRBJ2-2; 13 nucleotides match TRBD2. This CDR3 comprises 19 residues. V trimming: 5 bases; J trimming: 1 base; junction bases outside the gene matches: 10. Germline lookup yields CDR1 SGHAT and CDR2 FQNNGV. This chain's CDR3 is CASSRLGLAGVRNTGELFF. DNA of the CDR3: TGTGCCAGCAGCCGCTTAGGACTAGCGGGAGTTAGGAACACCGGGGAGCTGTTTTTT.

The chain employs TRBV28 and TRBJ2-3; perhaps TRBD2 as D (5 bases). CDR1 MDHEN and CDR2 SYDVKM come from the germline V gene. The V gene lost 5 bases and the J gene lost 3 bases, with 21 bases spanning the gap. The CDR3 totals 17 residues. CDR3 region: CASSPPGAGVGTDTQYF. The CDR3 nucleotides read TGTGCCAGCAGTCCACCGGGCGCGGGTGTTGGGACAGATACGCAGTATTTT.

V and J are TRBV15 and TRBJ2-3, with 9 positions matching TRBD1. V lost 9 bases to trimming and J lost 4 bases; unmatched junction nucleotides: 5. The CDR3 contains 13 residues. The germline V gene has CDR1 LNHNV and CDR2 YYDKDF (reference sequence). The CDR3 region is CATGQGIPDTQYF. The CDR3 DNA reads TGTGCCACAGGACAGGGGATCCCAGATACGCAGTATTTT.

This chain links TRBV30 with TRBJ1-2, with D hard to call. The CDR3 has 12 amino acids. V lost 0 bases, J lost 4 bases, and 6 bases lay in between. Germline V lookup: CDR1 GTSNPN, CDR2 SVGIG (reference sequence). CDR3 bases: TGTGCCTGGAGTGTACGACTCTATGGCTACACCTTC. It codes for CAWSVRLYGYTF. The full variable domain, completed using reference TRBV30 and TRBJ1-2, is SQTIHQWPATLVQPVGSPLSLECTVEGTSNPNLYWYRQAAGRGLQLLFYSVGIGQISSEVPQNLSASRPQDRQFILSSKKLLLSDSGFYLCAWSVRLYGYTFGSGTRLTVV.

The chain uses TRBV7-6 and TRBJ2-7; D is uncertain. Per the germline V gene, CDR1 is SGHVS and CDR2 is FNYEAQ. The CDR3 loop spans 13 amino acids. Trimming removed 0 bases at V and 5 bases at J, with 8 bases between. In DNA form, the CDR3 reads TGTGCCAGCAGCTTAGCCGAGAGGAACGAGCAGTACTTC. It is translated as CASSLAERNEQYF.

The CDR3 spells CASRRQGNLPEAFF. The CDR3 region has the DNA TGTGCCAGTAGGCGACAGGGTAATCTCCCTGAAGCTTTCTTT. The chain is built from TRBV19 and TRBJ1-1, with 7 bases matching TRBD1. The V segment lost 6 bases and the J segment 6 bases; nucleotides outside the gene matches: 10. The germline CDR1 and CDR2 sequences are LNHDA and SQIVND (reference sequence). This CDR3 spans 14 amino acids.

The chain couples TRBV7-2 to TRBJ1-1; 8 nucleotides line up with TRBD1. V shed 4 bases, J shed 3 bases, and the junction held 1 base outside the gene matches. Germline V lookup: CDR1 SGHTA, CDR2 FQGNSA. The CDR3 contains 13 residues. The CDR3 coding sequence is TGTGCCAGCAGCTGGACAGGGTACACTGAAGCTTTCTTT. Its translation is CASSWTGYTEAFF.

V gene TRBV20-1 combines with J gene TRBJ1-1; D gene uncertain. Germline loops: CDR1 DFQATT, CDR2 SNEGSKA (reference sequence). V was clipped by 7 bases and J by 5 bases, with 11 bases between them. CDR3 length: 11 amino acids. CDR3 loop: CSVHAQTEAFF. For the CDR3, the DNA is TGCAGTGTTCATGCACAAACTGAAGCTTTCTTT.

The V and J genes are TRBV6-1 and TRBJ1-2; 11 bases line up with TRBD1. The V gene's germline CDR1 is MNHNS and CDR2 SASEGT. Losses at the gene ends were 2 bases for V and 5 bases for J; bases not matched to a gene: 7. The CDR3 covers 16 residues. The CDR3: CASSENCGTGGYGYTF. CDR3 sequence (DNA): TGTGCCAGCAGTGAAAACTGTGGGACAGGGGGTTATGGCTACACCTTC.

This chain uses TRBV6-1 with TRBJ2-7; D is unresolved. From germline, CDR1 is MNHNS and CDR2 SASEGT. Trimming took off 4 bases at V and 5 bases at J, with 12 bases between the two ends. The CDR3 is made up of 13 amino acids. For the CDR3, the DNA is TGTGCCAGCAGTGTCCGAGGTTGGGACGAGCAGTACTTC. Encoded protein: CASSVRGWDEQYF.

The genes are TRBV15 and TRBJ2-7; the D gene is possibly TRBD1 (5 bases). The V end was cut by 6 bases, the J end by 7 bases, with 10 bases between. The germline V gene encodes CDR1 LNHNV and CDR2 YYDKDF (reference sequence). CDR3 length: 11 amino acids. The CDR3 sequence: CATRFQGEQYF. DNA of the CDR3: TGTGCCACCAGATTCCAGGGAGAGCAGTACTTC.